The T cell receptor beta chain described here comes from a study of blood T cell repertoires in COVID-19. CDR3 length: 16 amino acids. With 5 bases clipped from V and 6 bases from J, the junction kept 13 bases outside the gene matches. The germline V gene encodes CDR1 SGHDT and CDR2 YYEEEE. The table came from immunoSEQ multiplex PCR; TCRdb's copy has only in-frame clones and leaves some out. The table shows fewer than 250,000 clones, with approximately 88% occurring only once. The V gene is TRBV5-6, the J gene TRBJ2-3; 9 positions match TRBD2. Sequencing was done on a sample of PBMCs or T cells enriched from blood (not recorded which). The sequence came from a woman between 18 and 29 years old who had recovered from COVID-19. In DNA, the CDR3 is TGTGCCAGCAGTGTCATGTTCACAAGCGGGGGGGATACGCAGTATTTT. Encoded protein: CASSVMFTSGGDTQYF.